The 28 T cell receptor beta chains reported below all come from one sample, sequenced in a study of shared clonotypes between healthy human individuals. Data came from immunoSEQ multiplex PCR; TCRdb stores just in-frame clones and leaves some out. The sample holds hundreds of thousands of clones, 80% to 95% seen once. Cells designated naive CD8 were CD45RO-negative and were positively selected for CCR7, with terminally differentiated effector memory CD45RA+ cells excluded. Sequenced material: naive CD8+ T cells sorted from blood. These receptors all come from a man aged 30 to 39 in good health.

CDR3 region: CASSTRLAGAGELFF. The DNA for the CDR3 is TGTGCCAGCAGCACAAGACTAGCGGGAGCCGGGGAGCTGTTTTTT. The chain carries TRBV7-9 and TRBJ2-2, with 12 bases aligning to TRBD2. Germline trimming cut 5 bases from V and 6 bases from J; bases unmatched to any gene: 4. Germline loops: CDR1 SEHNR, CDR2 FQNEAQ (reference sequence). The CDR3 runs 15 residues.

V is TRBV27 and J is TRBJ2-7, with D tentatively TRBD1 (6 bases). Trimming removed 6 bases at V and 2 bases at J, with 14 bases between. In germline, CDR1 is MNHEY, CDR2 SMNVEV (reference sequence). The CDR3 contains 14 residues. The CDR3 DNA follows: TGTGCCAGCAGCTGGACAGCCGAGCCCTACGAGCAGTACTTC. This gives the protein CASSWTAEPYEQYF.

This chain joins TRBV28 and TRBJ1-1; D is perhaps TRBD1 (5 bases). Germline V gives CDR1 MDHEN, CDR2 SYDVKM. The CDR3 loop spans 12 amino acids. V was pared by 5 bases and J by 5 bases, with 9 bases between. CDR3 sequence: CASSRGRTEAFF. The CDR3 nucleotides read TGTGCCAGCAGTCGGGGCAGGACTGAAGCTTTCTTT.

This clone appeared a single time. The chain has TRBV7-8 and TRBJ1-1; weak D call: TRBD1 (6 bases). There are 15 residues in the CDR3. Trimming removed 1 base at V and 3 bases at J, with 12 bases between. Germline CDR1 is SGHVS and CDR2 is FQNEAQ. The CDR3 loop reads CASSLDRVRDTEAFF. In DNA, the CDR3 is TGTGCCAGCAGCTTAGACAGGGTGCGGGACACTGAAGCTTTCTTT.

V and J are TRBV5-1 and TRBJ2-1, with 11 positions matching TRBD2. The CDR3 has 18 residues. V was pared by 2 bases and J by 7 bases, with 14 bases of the junction left unmatched. CDR1 and CDR2 from the germline V gene are SGHRS and YFSETQ. The CDR3 loop reads CASSLGLAGVSVWNEQFF. CDR3 DNA: TGCGCCAGCAGCTTAGGACTAGCGGGTGTGTCTGTGTGGAATGAGCAGTTCTTC.

V usage is TRBV5-1 and J usage is TRBJ1-1, with D tentatively TRBD1 (5 bases). This CDR3 is built from 14 residues. Germline V gene data show CDR1 as SGHRS and CDR2 as YFSETQ. Trimming removed 0 bases from V and 7 bases from J, with 13 bases in between. CDR3 residues: CASSLESGFGEAFF. The CDR3 bases are TGCGCCAGCAGCTTGGAGTCAGGGTTCGGTGAAGCTTTCTTT.

The sample holds a few counts of this clone. The chain recombines TRBV4-1 with TRBJ1-2; D uncertain. CDR1 and CDR2 from the germline V gene are MGHRA and YSYEKL. Trimming removed 3 bases at V and 4 bases at J, with 9 bases between. The CDR3 extends over 13 amino acids. The CDR3 nucleotides are TGCGCCAGCAGCCACGAGGGAGGCTATGGCTACACCTTC. Its protein is CASSHEGGYGYTF.

The V gene is TRBV7-9, the J gene TRBJ2-2; D remains unclear. Per the germline V gene, CDR1 is SEHNR and CDR2 is FQNEAQ (reference sequence). The CDR3 runs 13 residues. V lost 2 bases and J lost 6, with 7 bases in between. The CDR3 nucleotides are TGTGCCAGCAGCTTAATCCTCGCCGGGGAGCTGTTTTTT. This gives the protein CASSLILAGELFF.

This chain links TRBV4-1 with TRBJ2-2, with D perhaps TRBD1 (5 bases). CDR1 is MGHRA and CDR2 is YSYEKL in the germline V gene. V dropped 1 base and J dropped 6 bases, with 9 bases sitting between them. The CDR3 is 14 amino acids. The CDR3, as DNA: TGCGCCAGCAGCCAAGTGGGGCCAGCCGGGGAGCTGTTTTTT. It encodes CASSQVGPAGELFF.

The V call is TRBV29-1, the J call TRBJ2-2, with 10 bases that match TRBD1. The germline gives CDR1 SQVTM, CDR2 ANQGSEA. V was clipped by 3 bases and J by 4 bases; unmatched bases: 2. The CDR3 covers 14 residues. In DNA, the CDR3 is TGCAGCGTTGAGGGACAGGGGAGCACCGGGGAGCTGTTTTTT. This sequence encodes CSVEGQGSTGELFF.

The chain uses TRBV19 and TRBJ2-7; D is possibly TRBD1 or TRBD2 (6 bases each). Germline-derived CDR1 and CDR2 are LNHDA and SQIVND (reference sequence). Trimming took off 4 bases at V and 4 bases at J, with 17 bases between the two ends. This CDR3 region has 15 residues. Here the CDR3 DNA reads TGTGCCAGTAGTAGCGGAGGTGGGGGGCCGTACGAGCAGTACTTC. This encodes CASSSGGGGPYEQYF.

The chain combines TRBV6-5 with TRBJ2-2, with a tentative D call TRBD2 (7 bases). The length of the CDR3 is 13 residues. V gave up 2 bases and J gave up 9 bases, with 10 bases separating them. Per the germline V gene, CDR1 is MNHEY and CDR2 is SVGAGI. This chain's CDR3 is CASSYGGGRELFF. CDR3 in DNA: TGTGCCAGCAGTTACGGGGGGGGCCGGGAGCTGTTTTTT.

The chain has TRBV7-9 and TRBJ2-6; 7 bases match TRBD1. The CDR3 contains 15 residues. The germline gives CDR1 SEHNR, CDR2 FQNEAQ (reference sequence). V dropped 3 bases and J dropped 4; count of bases not matched to a gene: 3. This CDR3 is CASSFGTAGANVLTF. The DNA of the CDR3 is TGTGCCAGCAGCTTCGGGACAGCGGGGGCCAACGTCCTGACTTTC.

This rearrangement joins TRBV5-1 to TRBJ2-7; TRBD2 matches 9 bases. The CDR3 length is 16 residues. The J segment lost 3 bases and the V segment lost 4 bases, leaving 11 bases of the junction unmatched. Germline V lookup: CDR1 SGHRS, CDR2 YFSETQ. The CDR3 DNA reads as TGCGCCAGCAGCCAGGGACCCGGGACTAGCCACTACGAGCAGTACTTC. This encodes CASSQGPGTSHYEQYF. The entire variable domain, with the rest obtained from reference TRBV5-1 and TRBJ2-7, is as follows: KAGVTQTPRYLIKTRGQQVTLSCSPISGHRSVSWYQQTPGQGLQFLFEYFSETQRNKGNFPGRFSGRQFSNSRSEMNVSTLELGDSALYLCASSQGPGTSHYEQYFGPGTRLTVT.

The V and J genes are TRBV10-3 and TRBJ1-1; D is uncertain. Trimming stripped 2 bases from V and 1 base from J, with 17 bases between. Germline V CDR1 and CDR2: ENHRY, SYGVKD. The CDR3 contains 17 residues. CDR3 coding DNA: TGTGCCATCAGTGAGCCGCCGTTTCGGGAGAAGAACACTGAAGCTTTCTTT. It encodes CAISEPPFREKNTEAFF.

V and J are TRBV7-8 and TRBJ2-3; D tentatively reads TRBD1 or TRBD2 (6 bases each). The V and J ends lost 5 bases and 2 bases respectively, with 17 bases between them. The CDR3 sequence is 16 residues long. Germline CDR1 SGHVS, CDR2 FQNEAQ. The CDR3: CASSPEGVRVTDTQYF. CDR3 DNA sequence: TGTGCCAGCAGCCCGGAGGGGGTCAGGGTCACAGATACGCAGTATTTT. The entire variable domain, with the rest obtained from reference TRBV7-8 and TRBJ2-3, is as follows: GAGVSQSPRYKVAKRGQDVALRCDPISGHVSLFWYQQALGQGPEFLTYFQNEAQLDKSGLPSDRFFAERPEGSVSTLKIQRTQQEDSAVYLCASSPEGVRVTDTQYFGPGTRLTVL.

The chain is built from TRBV13 and TRBJ2-2; unclear D gene. Germline V gene data show CDR1 as PRHDT and CDR2 as FYEKMQ (reference sequence). Trimming cost V 1 base and J 2 bases, with 8 bases left between them. The CDR3 extends over 15 amino acids. CDR3 nucleotides: TGTGCCAGCAGCTTAGAGGCCAGCAACACCGGGGAGCTGTTTTTT. Translating it yields CASSLEASNTGELFF. Combining the CDR3 with reference TRBV13 and TRBJ2-2 gives the whole variable domain AAGVIQSPRHLIKEKRETATLKCYPIPRHDTVYWYQQGPGQDPQFLISFYEKMQSDKGSIPDRFSAQQFSDYHSELNMSSLELGDSALYFCASSLEASNTGELFFGEGSRLTVL.

A few counts support this clone. The J gene is TRBJ2-7, the V gene TRBV6-1, with 10 bases identical to TRBD1. V shed 7 bases, J shed 4 bases, and the junction held 7 bases outside the gene matches. Germline CDR1 reads MNHNS; CDR2 reads SASEGT. This CDR3 spans 14 amino acids. CDR3 DNA sequence: TGTGCCAGCAAGTTGACAGGGGGCGGTTACGAGCAGTACTTC. It yields the protein CASKLTGGGYEQYF.

This clone was recorded a few times. The CDR3 bases are TGCGCCAGCAGGGGGGAAGGGCGGAGCACTGAAGCTTTCTTT. Translation gives CASRGEGRSTEAFF. The chain carries TRBV5-1 and TRBJ1-1; D perhaps matches TRBD1 (5 bases). Germline V gene data show CDR1 as SGHRS and CDR2 as YFSETQ. Trimming took 5 bases from V and 4 from J, leaving 15 bases between them. The CDR3 is made up of 14 amino acids.

The genes are TRBV6-5 and TRBJ1-5; D remains ambiguous. Trimming removed 5 bases at V and 7 bases at J, with 12 bases between. This CDR3 comprises 13 residues. Germline CDR1 is MNHEY and CDR2 is SVGAGI. The CDR3 nucleotides are TGTGCCAGCAGTCCCTCCGGGTACCAGCCCCAGCATTTT. As protein: CASSPSGYQPQHF.

The chain carries TRBV7-6 and TRBJ2-6; no definite D call. With 1 base removed from V and 0 bases from J, the gap between germline ends came to 13 bases. This CDR3 is 18 amino acids long. CDR1 and CDR2 (germline): SGHVS, FNYEAQ. CDR3 bases: TGTGCCAGCAGCTTAGAGGGCAGATATAGCTCTGGGGCCAACGTCCTGACTTTC. Protein product: CASSLEGRYSSGANVLTF.

The genes are TRBV28 and TRBJ2-2, with D possibly being TRBD1 or TRBD2 (6 bases each). V was clipped by 7 bases and J by 9 bases, with 15 bases between them. Germline CDR1 and CDR2: MDHEN and SYDVKM. The CDR3 is 13 amino acids. CDR3 loop: CASTLWGARELFF. In DNA form, the CDR3 reads TGTGCCAGCACCCTGTGGGGGGCGAGGGAGCTGTTTTTT.

The chain links TRBV7-2 to TRBJ2-3; 7 bases map to TRBD2. The CDR3 spans 15 residues. The germline gives CDR1 SGHTA, CDR2 FQGNSA. V lost 3 bases to trimming and J lost 2 bases; unmatched junction nucleotides: 5. The CDR3 reads CASSLAGEITDTQYF. The CDR3 nucleotides read TGTGCCAGCAGCTTGGCGGGAGAGATCACAGATACGCAGTATTTT.

V and J are TRBV27 and TRBJ2-3, with 7 bases identical to TRBD2. The germline CDR1 and CDR2 sequences are MNHEY and SMNVEV (reference sequence). After removal of 7 bases from V and 4 bases from J, the junction contained 14 bases not matched to a gene. CDR3 length: 16 amino acids. CDR3 sequence reads: CASTALGEGRADTQYF. For the CDR3, the DNA is TGTGCCAGCACCGCCCTCGGGGAGGGTCGGGCAGATACGCAGTATTTT.

The rearrangement links TRBV29-1 to TRBJ2-1; 7 bases line up with TRBD2. The germline gives CDR1 SQVTM, CDR2 ANQGSEA. This CDR3 has 14 amino acids. Trimming at V came to 2 bases and at J to 8 bases, leaving 9 bases not matched to a gene. CDR3 protein: CSVERREYSDEQFF. The DNA of the CDR3 is TGCAGCGTTGAAAGGCGGGAGTATTCTGATGAGCAGTTCTTC.

The rearrangement joins TRBV27 to TRBJ1-1; tentative D call: TRBD1 (6 bases). The germline CDR1 and CDR2 sequences are MNHEY and SMNVEV (reference sequence). The CDR3 covers 13 residues. Trimming shortened V by 11 bases and J by 6 bases, and 19 bases separated the two germline ends. This CDR3 reads CAAGGGTYAEAFF. The CDR3 DNA is TGTGCCGCCGGAGGGGGTACCTACGCTGAAGCTTTCTTT.

J is TRBJ2-2 and V is TRBV6-4; tentative D call: TRBD1 (5 bases). Between the trimmed V and J ends, which lost 5 bases and 4 bases, there was a span of 11 bases. Germline lookup yields CDR1 MRHNA and CDR2 SNTAGT. This CDR3 is 14 amino acids long. In DNA, the CDR3 is TGTGCCAGCAGTAAGGCAGGGCGCACCGGGGAGCTGTTTTTT. Protein product: CASSKAGRTGELFF.

This rearrangement joins TRBV4-1 to TRBJ1-4; the D gene is possibly TRBD1 (6 bases). The CDR3 has 16 residues. Germline V CDR1 and CDR2: MGHRA, YSYEKL. V lost 0 bases, J lost 4 bases, and 12 bases lay in between. The CDR3 sequence: CASSQDPGALNEKLFF. In DNA, the CDR3 is TGCGCCAGCAGCCAAGATCCGGGGGCTCTTAATGAAAAACTGTTTTTT.